This T cell receptor beta chain was profiled in a study of cytomegalovirus exposure and HLA in healthy donors (dated by TCRdb to between 2016 and 2019). Looking at the study overall: An earlier analysis of 587 of the donors reported 250 to 350 Gb of sequence data and about 120 million unique TCR beta sequences obtained from about 170 million T cells. HLA typing covered class I and class II loci at four-digit resolution. An earlier analysis of several hundred of the donors applied high-throughput TCR beta sequencing to assess whether each TCR beta V gene segment acted as functional or pseudogenic. Because of strong linkage in the cohort, roughly five DR-DQ haplotypes were treated as single units for association and clustering. Approximately 300 gigabases of sequencing data and 75 million to 85 million unique TCR sequences made up an early release that covered about 640 HLA-typed donors. In a later analysis, previously published TCR beta repertoires from 600 to 850 donors were re-analyzed and high-resolution HLA genotyping was added so that TCR occurrence patterns could be studied. In the later analysis, no new phenotypic data were used to find candidate immune exposures; instead, reliance was placed on TCR beta sequences and their occurrence across donors. All discovery cohort repertoires had been generated on a single sequencing platform. A later genetic analysis took genome-wide SNP genotypes for about 55% of the 666 donors and used that subset as a discovery cohort. Across some 400 genotyped donors of the cohort, an average of approximately 200,000 unique TCR beta nucleotide sequences per donor were sequenced, and 15% to 20% of those sequences were non-productive. Alongside the repertoire data, information on donor age, sex, ethnicity and CMV serostatus was compiled. The T cell repertoires of around 730 subjects were profiled by immunosequencing and related to cytomegalovirus serostatus. Typing coverage varied by locus: about 620-640 donors for A, B, C, DRB1 and DQB1; about 520 for DQA1; approximately 610 for DPA1; around 450 for DPB1. Besides the first cohort of approximately 670 subjects, a separate validation cohort made up of roughly 120 different subjects was used. To predict cytomegalovirus infection status, the study brought together high-throughput TCR immunosequencing, statistical association of individual TCRs with disease status, and machine learning. The study was designed to test whether signatures of past pathogen exposure could be identified by cataloging public T cell receptors. Among the roughly 370 genotyped donors, 75% to 90% belonged to the genetic ancestry cluster associated with self-reported Caucasian donors.

Relative to germline, V is missing 2 bases and J is missing 3 bases, with 5 bases of the junction outside any gene match. For CDR1 and CDR2, the germline V gene lists KGHSH and LQKENI. The cysteine opens and the phenylalanine closes a CDR3 of 16 amino acids. CDR3 DNA is the only sequence kept; it has 48 bases, read in frame from the first base. Library construction relied on the immunoSEQ multiplex PCR assay. The multiplex PCR relied on a mix of 60 forward primers for TCR Vbeta segments and 13 reverse primers for TCR Jbeta segments. The CDR3 region of rearranged TCR beta genes was amplified from genomic DNA with a multiplex PCR assay. The Illumina HiSeq System was used to sequence the amplified TCR beta libraries as 87-base-pair reads. The study's processing was this. Across the roughly 670 repertoires, a later analysis counted around 80 million unique TCR beta chains, approximately 10 million of which were shared by at least two donors. To remove PCR and sequencing errors, raw reads were error-corrected and collapsed into unique sequences using a nearest-neighbor algorithm that merged closely related sequences. To assign V, D and J gene segments, CDR3 sequences were aligned to IMGT reference sequences. For a sequence to be retained, a match of at least six nucleotides was required to both a V gene segment and a J gene segment. A rearrangement was called productive if the CDR3 had no stop codons and remained in frame with V and J, and every other rearrangement was called non-productive. CDR3 was defined according to IMGT convention as the region running from the second conserved V-encoded cysteine to the conserved J-encoded phenylalanine. The earlier analysis of roughly 590 of the donors excluded any sequence lacking an unambiguous match to a single V gene segment. An earlier analysis of several hundred of the donors called V segments functional above 56.7% productive rearrangements and segregating when the between-donor standard deviation exceeded 5%. A statistical classification framework was built to diagnose cytomegalovirus status from the catalog of TCR beta chain sequences. V and J gene assignment, in a later analysis, came from comparing TCR nucleotide sequences with IMGT/GENE-DB human TR gene sequences. In a later analysis, CDR3 sequences and most-parsimonious VDJ recombination scenarios were assigned using the TCRdist pipeline. In a later analysis, each TCR beta chain was defined by its CDR3 amino acid sequence together with its V-gene family, and reads without a unique V-gene family were excluded. As a way to deal with suspected cross-contamination and a sequencing artifact, a later analysis dropped hundreds of nucleotide sequences that were highly shared and had low generation probability. In a later analysis, a clonal expansion index was calculated for each public chain from normalized within-repertoire ranks of inferred template counts. Generation probabilities in a later analysis came from a VDJ recombination model fitted to out-of-frame rearrangements, and those results were checked against IGoR. Hypergeometric tests were used in a later analysis to score TCR-TCR, TCR-HLA and TCR-CMV co-occurrence, with a repertoire-size bias correction applied to the TCR pairs. False discovery rates were estimated in a later analysis by permuting HLA or CMV assignments 20 times. In a later analysis, co-occurring TCRs were grouped using DBSCAN, and TCRdist sequence similarity was added for clustering within HLA-allele-positive subsets. For co-occurrence clustering, repertoires with fewer than 30,000 or more than 120,000 public chains were excluded, along with several repertoires with anomalous nucleotide sharing. Held by TCRdb, this immuneACCESS table contains in-frame sequences only and omits some clones. Under half of the omission traces to an unresolved V gene where checked; the cause of the rest is unknown. V and J calls and clone size are those listed in that table; D and trimming were worked out from the DNA. The sample table records some 190,000 clones; around 82% of these occur just once. The top ten constitute roughly 2.5% of the sample.

For this clone: This receptor's antigen is unknown. No base-level quality is on record; no much larger clone is a single base apart.

What the authors observed across the whole study: In this cohort, only TCR beta chains were sequenced, and detectable features were limited by the absence of alpha or paired-chain data. Several of the top co-occurrence clusters appeared to be linked to parvovirus B19, influenza, CMV and Epstein-Barr virus, according to a later analysis. In a later analysis, most CMV-associated TCR beta chains were found to appear HLA-restricted, with HLA associations seemingly driven largely by CMV exposure. It was suggested by the authors that the approach could potentially be generalized to other disease states and immunological phenotypes. A later genetic analysis reported fewer N-insertions in productive TCRs among donors in an Asian-associated ancestry cluster than the roughly 650-donor mean. Most TCR sequences were seen in very few donors, while some public TCRs were found in many individuals. The classifier was reported to diagnose cytomegalovirus status with high specificity and sensitivity in both the original and validation cohorts. The 87-base-pair reads could not distinguish some IMGT-functional V segments, including TRBV6-2 and TRBV6-3, so those segments were excluded. Compared with equally common non-associated chains, HLA-associated TCR beta chains in a later analysis were more clonally expanded and had lower generation probabilities. Because counts were too low, 15 to 20 rarely observed V segments, including chromosome 9 orphons, were left out of the earlier analysis of several hundred of the donors. Linkage disequilibrium might explain the correlated functional status among segregating V segments, but an unknown experimental factor could not be ruled out. For the cohort, immune exposure information was limited to CMV serostatus. When HLA alleles, especially DR and DQ, strongly co-occurred, TCR associations were difficult to assign to individual alleles. According to a later analysis, TCR association rates differed among HLA loci, with DRB1 alleles showing the most associated TCRs and HLA-C alleles showing the fewest. A further reported finding was that TCR beta sequences accurately predicted the HLA-A and HLA-B alleles for most subjects in the first cohort. HLA typing was unavailable for some donors at each locus, so association tests used only the typed subset. The sequencing pipeline was judged likely to have produced a cluster of highly shared sequence variants as a technical artifact. In a later analysis, more than 15,000 TCR beta sequences were associated with specific HLA alleles at a false discovery rate of 0.05. Three of the identified cytomegalovirus-associated TCR beta chains were confirmed in vitro to be specific for cytomegalovirus antigens. The study listed 150 to 200 TCR beta chains as associated with cytomegalovirus. Presence/absence analyses assumed roughly uniform sequencing depth across donors, an assumption that may not hold. V-gene and J-gene trimming of TCR beta chains was associated with a missense DCLRE1C variant in a later genetic analysis, and the association was replicated in an independent cohort. In an earlier analysis of approximately 590 of the donors, most TCR beta V segments appeared in productive rearrangements about 87% or about 30% of the time, broadly matching IMGT annotations.

The cohort consisted of fewer than 700 healthy bone marrow donors. At the time of sampling, every cohort member was nominally healthy, though immune exposures that went unrecorded were likely present. The donor was CMV seropositive and was included in the group of 250 to 350 seropositive cohort members. A peripheral blood sample was provided by each donor, and peripheral blood mononuclear cells were used for TCR beta sequencing. The Qiagen DNeasy Blood Extraction Kit was used to extract genomic DNA from the blood cell samples. Material for sequencing was PBMCs. The sequence was obtained from a woman in her 30s in good health and CMV-seropositive. This chain joins TRBV18 to TRBJ2-2; TRBD1 agrees with 8 junctional bases. In nucleotide form, the sequence is TGTGCCAGCTCACCAAACCGGGACAGGCACACCGGGGAGCTGTTTTTT. This is translated as CASSPNRDRHTGELFF.